The 14 T cell receptor beta chains in this list originate from one sample, sequenced in a study of early T cells in non-severe SARS-CoV-2 infection. TCRdb fed the 5' RACE reads into MiXCR, producing one record per CDR3 protein. The repertoire consists of under 65,000 distinct CDR3 sequences, with 12% occurring once and the leading ten covering over 3%. Sequencing was performed on whole blood. These receptors were taken from an adult who was a healthcare worker with PCR-confirmed SARS-CoV-2 infection or an uninfected control (not recorded which).

The chain joins TRBV7-8 to TRBJ2-4, with unresolved D. The CDR3 is made up of 11 amino acids. Germline V lookup: CDR1 SGHVS, CDR2 FQNEAQ. V lost 1 base to trimming and J lost 9 bases, with 4 bases between them. CDR3 sequence: CASSLGGIQYF. Here the CDR3 DNA reads TGTGCCAGCAGCTTAGGAGGCATTCAGTACTTC.

The table lists this clonotype with a few counts. The chain employs TRBV7-3 and TRBJ2-1; no clear D gene. The ends were cut back, 3 bases at V and 9 bases at J, with 18 bases in the middle. This CDR3 spans 15 amino acids. CDR1 is SGHTA, CDR2 FQGTGA, per germline. This chain's CDR3 is CASSLGSARLGEQFF. In DNA, the CDR3 is TGTGCCAGCAGCTTGGGGTCAGCCAGACTCGGTGAGCAGTTCTTC.

This clonotype was found many times. J is TRBJ2-7 and V is TRBV25-1; no clear D gene. This CDR3 contains 12 residues. In germline, CDR1 is MGHDK, CDR2 SYGVNS. Trimming stripped 7 bases from V and 2 bases from J, with 9 bases between. The chain's CDR3 is CASNTAPYEQYF. The CDR3 DNA reads TGTGCCAGCAACACAGCCCCCTACGAGCAGTACTTC.

The table lists this clonotype with a few counts. The rearrangement uses TRBV11-2 and TRBJ2-5; D not resolved. The CDR3 length is 13 residues. Per germline, CDR1 SGHAT and CDR2 FQNNGV. Trimming left V 4 bases short and J 7 bases short, with 13 bases between. The chain's CDR3 is CASSSGEVGTQYF. The CDR3, as DNA: TGTGCCAGCAGCTCTGGTGAAGTGGGGACCCAGTACTTC.

This clonotype was seen only a few times. V is TRBV2 and J is TRBJ2-7; the D call may be TRBD1 or TRBD2 (6 bases each). CDR3 length equals 13 residues. With 7 bases removed from V and 6 bases from J, the gap between germline ends came to 16 bases. The germline V gene encodes CDR1 SNHLY and CDR2 FYNNEI. This CDR3 reads CASIRGLSREQYF. CDR3 sequence (DNA): TGTGCCAGCATCAGGGGACTCTCACGCGAGCAGTACTTC.

J is TRBJ2-1 and V is TRBV10-3; D perhaps matches TRBD2 (6 bases). This CDR3 has 13 amino acids. With 5 bases removed from V and 7 bases from J, the gap between germline ends came to 12 bases. Germline values: CDR1 ENHRY, CDR2 SYGVKD. CDR3 sequence (DNA): TGTGCCATCAGTTCTAGCGATCGGAATGAGCAGTTCTTC. Translated: CAISSSDRNEQFF.

In regard to this clonotype: A much larger clone is a single base away; this may be a read error. Since the CDR3 does not end with the conserved phenylalanine or tryptophan, this likely comes from a read error. The chain is built from TRBV6-4 and TRBJ2-3, with D possibly matching TRBD1 (7 bases). This CDR3 is built from 16 residues. The germline V gene encodes CDR1 MRHNA and CDR2 SNTAGT. V gave up 0 bases and J gave up 3 bases, with 13 bases separating them. As DNA, the CDR3 is TGTGCCAGCAGTGACTCAGGGGGCAGCGGGACAGATACGCAGTATTGT. This encodes CASSDSGGSGTDTQYC.

V gene TRBV6-1 combines with J gene TRBJ1-2; D unresolved. Germline V gene lookup returns CDR1 MNHNS and CDR2 SASEGT. The CDR3 contains 12 residues. V was shortened by 4 bases and J by 7 bases, with 10 bases between the two germline ends. CDR3 DNA sequence: TGTGCCAGCAGTGCGATGGTTCTTGGCTACACCTTC. The encoded protein is CASSAMVLGYTF.

This clonotype showed up just a few times. The chain recombines TRBV7-9 with TRBJ2-7, with TRBD1 as a possible D gene (6 bases). The CDR3 spans 13 residues. Germline lookup yields CDR1 SEHNR and CDR2 FQNEAQ (reference sequence). V was shortened by 4 bases and J by 9 bases, with 16 bases between the two germline ends. CDR3 protein: CASSSLLGAGQYF. CDR3 nucleotide sequence: TGTGCCAGCAGCTCCCTCCTGGGGGCAGGGCAGTACTTC.

This clonotype came up a few times. The V call is TRBV29-1, the J call TRBJ2-4; TRBD1 matches 7 bases. The CDR3 has 14 residues. The V gene's germline CDR1 is SQVTM and CDR2 ANQGSEA. V shed 7 bases and J 8 bases; nucleotides not matched to a gene: 14. Written as DNA, the CDR3 is TGCAGCGCCCTGGACAGGTTCGTTGAGGACATTCAGTACTTC. It encodes CSALDRFVEDIQYF.

The V and J genes are TRBV7-8 and TRBJ2-7, with D tentatively TRBD2 (6 bases). This CDR3 has 14 residues. Trimming removed 1 base from V and 3 bases from J, with 10 bases in between. Germline-derived CDR1 and CDR2 are SGHVS and FQNEAQ. The CDR3 DNA is TGTGCCAGCAGCTTAGGGGACTTAAACTACGAGCAGTACTTC. Translating it yields CASSLGDLNYEQYF. The full variable domain, rest sourced from reference TRBV7-8 and TRBJ2-7, is GAGVSQSPRYKVAKRGQDVALRCDPISGHVSLFWYQQALGQGPEFLTYFQNEAQLDKSGLPSDRFFAERPEGSVSTLKIQRTQQEDSAVYLCASSLGDLNYEQYFGPGTRLTVT.

The CDR3 spells CSVESGISEQFF. CDR3 nucleotide sequence: TGCAGCGTTGAGTCCGGGATTAGTGAGCAGTTCTTC. This chain connects TRBV29-1 to TRBJ2-1, with a possible D match to TRBD2 (5 bases). V was cut by 3 bases and J by 9 bases, with 12 bases left in between. The CDR3 loop spans 12 amino acids. Germline V CDR1 and CDR2: SQVTM, ANQGSEA.

This clonotype was counted a few times. The chain employs TRBV7-9 and TRBJ2-2, with D hard to call. The CDR3 spans 13 residues. Trimming stripped 4 bases from V and 3 bases from J, with 6 bases between. Germline-derived CDR1 and CDR2 are SEHNR and FQNEAQ (reference sequence). The CDR3 reads CASSWQDTGELFF. As DNA, the CDR3 is TGTGCCAGCAGCTGGCAGGACACCGGGGAGCTGTTTTTT. The full variable domain, rest sourced from reference TRBV7-9 and TRBJ2-2, is DTGVSQNPRHKITKRGQNVTFRCDPISEHNRLYWYRQTLGQGPEFLTYFQNEAQLEKSRLLSDRFSAERPKGSFSTLEIQRTEQGDSAMYLCASSWQDTGELFFGEGSRLTVL.

V gene TRBV2 combines with J gene TRBJ2-1; 11 positions agree with TRBD2. The CDR3 extends over 15 amino acids. CDR1 SNHLY and CDR2 FYNNEI come from the germline V gene. The V and J ends lost 6 bases and 8 bases, in that order; junction bases with no gene match: 9. DNA of the CDR3: TGTGCCAGCAGGAGTGTAGCGGGAGGGCCTGATGAGCAGTTCTTC. Translated, it gives CASRSVAGGPDEQFF.